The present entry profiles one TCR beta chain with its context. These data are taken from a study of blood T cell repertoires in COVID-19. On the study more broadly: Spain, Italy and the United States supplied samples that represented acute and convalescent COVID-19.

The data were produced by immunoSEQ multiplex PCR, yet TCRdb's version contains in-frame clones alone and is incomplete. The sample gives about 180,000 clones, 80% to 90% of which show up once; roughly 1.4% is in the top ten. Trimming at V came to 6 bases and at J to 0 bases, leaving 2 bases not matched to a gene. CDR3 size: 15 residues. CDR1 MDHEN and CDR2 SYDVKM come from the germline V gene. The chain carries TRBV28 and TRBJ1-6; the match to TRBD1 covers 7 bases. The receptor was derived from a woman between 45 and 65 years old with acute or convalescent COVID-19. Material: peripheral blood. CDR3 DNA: TGTGCCAGCAGGGGGACAGCCTCCTATAATTCACCCCTCCACTTT. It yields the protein CASRGTASYNSPLHF. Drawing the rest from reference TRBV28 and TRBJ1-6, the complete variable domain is DVKVTQSSRYLVKRTGEKVFLECVQDMDHENMFWYRQDPGLGLRLIYFSYDVKMKEKGDIPEGYSVSREKKERFSLILESASTNQTSMYLCASRGTASYNSPLHFGNGTRLTVT.